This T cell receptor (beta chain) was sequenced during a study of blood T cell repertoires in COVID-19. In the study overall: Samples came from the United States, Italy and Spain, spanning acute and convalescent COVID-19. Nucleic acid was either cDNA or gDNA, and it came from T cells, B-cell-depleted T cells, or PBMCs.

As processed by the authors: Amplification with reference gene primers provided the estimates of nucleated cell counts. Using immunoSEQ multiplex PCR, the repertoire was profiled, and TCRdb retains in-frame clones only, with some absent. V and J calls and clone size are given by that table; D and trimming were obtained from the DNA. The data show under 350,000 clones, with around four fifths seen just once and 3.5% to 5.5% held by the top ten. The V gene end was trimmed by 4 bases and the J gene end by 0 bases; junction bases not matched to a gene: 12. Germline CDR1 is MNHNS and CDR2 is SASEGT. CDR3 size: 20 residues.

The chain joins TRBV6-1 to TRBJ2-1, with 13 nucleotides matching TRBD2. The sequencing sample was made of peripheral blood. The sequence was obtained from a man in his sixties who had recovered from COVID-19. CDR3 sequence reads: CASSAQGLWTSGSSYNEQFF. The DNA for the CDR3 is TGTGCCAGCAGTGCCCAGGGGCTCTGGACTAGCGGGAGCTCCTACAATGAGCAGTTCTTC.